The subject of this entry is one TCR beta chain. The sample comes from a study of blood T cell repertoires in COVID-19. Looking at the study overall: Both acute and convalescent COVID-19 samples were obtained from the United States, Italy and Spain. Sample material is recorded as cDNA or gDNA derived from T cells, B-cell-depleted T cells, or PBMCs.

Per the original methods: Estimation of nucleated cell counts relied on the amplification of reference gene primers. The table came from immunoSEQ multiplex PCR; TCRdb's copy has only in-frame clones and leaves some out. V, J and clone size are taken as reported in that table, and D and trimming were inferred from the DNA itself. Among roughly 250,000 clones listed, 82% were seen once. V shed 9 bases, J shed 8 bases, and the junction held 5 bases outside the gene matches. The CDR3 is 11 amino acids. The germline V gene encodes CDR1 SNHLY and CDR2 FYNNEI. Sequenced sample: peripheral blood. The chain recombines TRBV2 with TRBJ1-2; 8 bases line up with TRBD1. This TCR derives from a woman at least 80 years old with active or convalescent COVID-19. The CDR3 DNA is TGTGCCAGACAGGGGGAGAGGGGCTACACCTTC. Its translation: CARQGERGYTF.